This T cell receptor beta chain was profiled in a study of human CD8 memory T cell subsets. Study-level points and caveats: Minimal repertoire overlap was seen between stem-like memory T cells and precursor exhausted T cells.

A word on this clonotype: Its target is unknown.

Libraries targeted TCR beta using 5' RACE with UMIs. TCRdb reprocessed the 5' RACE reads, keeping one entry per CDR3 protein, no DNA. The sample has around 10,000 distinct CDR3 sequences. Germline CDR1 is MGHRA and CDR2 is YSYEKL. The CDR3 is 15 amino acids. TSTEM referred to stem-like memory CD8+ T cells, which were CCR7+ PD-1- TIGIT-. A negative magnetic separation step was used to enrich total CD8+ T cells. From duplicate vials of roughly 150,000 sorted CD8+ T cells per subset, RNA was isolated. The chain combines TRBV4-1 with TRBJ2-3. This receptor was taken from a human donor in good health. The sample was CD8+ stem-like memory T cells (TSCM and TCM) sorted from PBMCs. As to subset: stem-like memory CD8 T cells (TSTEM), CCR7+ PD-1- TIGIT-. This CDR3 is CASSQEMGSTDTQYF.